The present entry profiles one TCR beta chain with its context. Via MiXCR, TCRdb re-called the RT-PCR reads, giving one row per CDR3 protein. The data show some 150,000 distinct CDR3 sequences, about a third seen once. The data derive from a study of patients and donors after allogeneic stem cell transplantation. Germline-derived CDR1 and CDR2 are SGDLS and YYNGEE. The CDR3 consists of 14 residues. V was clipped by 0 bases and J by 4 bases; unmatched bases: 0. The specimen sequenced was blood, either unsorted or a sorted T cell fraction (not recorded which). The chain is built from TRBV9 and TRBJ2-5; 10 bases fit TRBD2. The receptor was isolated from a human donor who was either an allogeneic HSCT recipient or a stem cell or donor lymphocyte infusion donor (not recorded which). It is not recorded whose cells these are; they may come from a transplant donor. The CDR3 loop reads CASSVGTSGETQYF. The CDR3 DNA reads as TGTGCCAGCAGCGTAGGGACTAGCGGAGAGACCCAGTACTTC.